A single sample is the source of the 30 T cell receptor beta chains below, sequenced in a study of T cell repertoires in cytomegalovirus infection. TCRdb re-derived calls from the reads in MiXCR, one entry per CDR3 protein. This table holds about 920,000 distinct CDR3 sequences, 30% to 40% found once. Their target antigens are unknown. Source: cultured CD8+ T cells from PBMCs, taken from culture after CMV antigen stimulation. The receptor source for this set is a human donor in good health (CMV status not recorded). Some clones in this sample may be carry-over from other donors' samples.

The V and J genes are TRBV12-5 and TRBJ1-1, with unresolved D. This CDR3 contains 11 residues. Germline V gives CDR1 LGHNT, CDR2 FRNRAP. Trimming shortened V by 1 base and J by 8 bases, and 5 bases separated the two germline ends. The CDR3 bases are TGTGCTAGTGGTTTGGACGGGGAAGCTTTCTTT. Residues: CASGLDGEAFF.

A note on this clonotype: The final CDR3 position lacks the conserved phenylalanine or tryptophan, pointing to a likely read error. The chain couples TRBV27 to TRBJ2-4, with 12 bases lining up with TRBD2. CDR1 and CDR2 from the germline V gene are MNHEY and SMNVEV (reference sequence). CDR3 length: 20 residues. Losses at the gene ends were 0 bases for V and 1 base for J; bases not matched to a gene: 10. The CDR3, as DNA: TGTGCCAGCAGTTTATCGCAGACTAGCGGGGGTCTGATCGCCAAAAACATTCAGTACCTC. It yields the protein CASSLSQTSGGLIAKNIQYL.

In its sample, this clonotype was seen a few times. The chain combines TRBV7-6 with TRBJ2-5; D not certain. Germline CDR1 reads SGHVS; CDR2 reads FNYEAQ. This CDR3 is 13 amino acids long. V lost 3 bases to trimming and J lost 7 bases, with 12 bases between them. The CDR3 sequence is CASSLQALRTQYF. The CDR3 region has the DNA TGTGCCAGCAGCTTGCAGGCCCTAAGGACCCAGTACTTC.

This clonotype was recorded a few times. The gene calls are TRBV5-6 and TRBJ2-5; unclear D gene. Germline CDR1 SGHDT, CDR2 YYEEEE. V lost 4 bases and J 2 bases, leaving 9 bases between the germline ends. This CDR3 is built from 13 residues. The CDR3 coding sequence is TGTGCCAGCAGCGCCGACGGGCAAGAGACCCAGTACTTC. Its protein is CASSADGQETQYF.

This clonotype has a single count. This may be a read error: a much more frequent sequence differs by one nucleotide. The chain uses TRBV6-5 and TRBJ2-5, with D perhaps matching TRBD1 (5 bases). The germline V gene encodes CDR1 MNHEY and CDR2 SVGAGI. The V gene lost 6 bases and the J gene lost 2 bases, with 13 bases spanning the gap. The CDR3 has 14 amino acids. The chain's CDR3 is CASRHRTLQETQYF. In nucleotides, the CDR3 is TGTGCCAGCAGGCATCGGACACTACAAGAGACCCAGTACTTC.

The chain recombines TRBV14 with TRBJ2-3, with D hard to call. Germline V gene sequence: CDR1 SGHDN, CDR2 FVKESK. V lost 1 base and J 1 base, leaving 6 bases between the germline ends. The length of the CDR3 is 14 residues. CDR3 DNA sequence: TGTGCCAGCAGCCAAGTCCCCCGCACAGATACGCAGTATTTT. Its protein is CASSQVPRTDTQYF.

The chain uses TRBV10-1 and TRBJ1-2; 7 nucleotides line up with TRBD1. There are 15 residues in the CDR3. J gave up 1 base and V 5 bases, and 7 bases lay outside the gene matches. Germline lookup yields CDR1 WNHNN and CDR2 SYGVQD (reference sequence). The CDR3 DNA reads as TGCGCCAGCAGTCCGGGGACAGAAAGTAACTATGGCTACACCTTC. As protein: CASSPGTESNYGYTF.

This clonotype showed up many times. This chain uses TRBV7-9 with TRBJ1-2; 7 bases agree with TRBD1. Trimming cost V 4 bases and J 8 bases; bases outside gene matches: 1. This CDR3 is built from 11 residues. Germline assignment: CDR1 SEHNR and CDR2 FQNEAQ (reference sequence). The CDR3 sequence is CASSSTGGYTF. The CDR3 DNA is TGTGCCAGCAGCTCGACAGGGGGCTACACCTTC. Complete variable domain (other parts from reference TRBV7-9 and TRBJ1-2): DTGVSQNPRHKITKRGQNVTFRCDPISEHNRLYWYRQTLGQGPEFLTYFQNEAQLEKSRLLSDRFSAERPKGSFSTLEIQRTEQGDSAMYLCASSSTGGYTFGSGTRLTVV.

The chain's CDR3 is CASSPRRGGSDEQYF. For the CDR3, the DNA is TGTGCCAGCAGCCCCCGGCGGGGGGGTAGCGACGAGCAGTACTTC. This chain joins TRBV13 and TRBJ2-7, with 9 nucleotides matching TRBD2. V was clipped by 5 bases and J by 5 bases; unmatched bases: 10. Germline CDR1 and CDR2: PRHDT and FYEKMQ (reference sequence). The CDR3 runs to 15 residues.

V is TRBV7-6 and J is TRBJ2-5; D might be TRBD1 or TRBD2, each matching 6 bases. Germline CDR1 is SGHVS and CDR2 is FNYEAQ. Trimming cost V 5 bases and J 4 bases, with 17 bases left between them. This CDR3 has 15 amino acids. CDR3 bases: TGTGCCAGCAGCCCATCCGTCGGGGGCACAGAGACCCAGTACTTC. Translation gives CASSPSVGGTETQYF.

This clonotype was picked up one time. A much larger clone lies a single base off, so this may be a read error. This chain links TRBV7-2 with TRBJ1-2, with D tentatively TRBD1 (5 bases). Germline lookup yields CDR1 SGHTA and CDR2 FQGNSA. The CDR3 sequence is 15 residues long. The CDR3 sequence: CARSLAPTANYGYTF. The CDR3 coding sequence is TGTGCCAGAAGCTTAGCACCGACAGCCAACTATGGCTACACCTTC.

This clonotype occurred many times. The rearrangement joins TRBV7-2 to TRBJ1-1, with D tentatively TRBD1 (6 bases). CDR1 SGHTA and CDR2 FQGNSA come from the germline V gene. This CDR3 spans 18 amino acids. V was cut by 5 bases and J by 0 bases, with 22 bases left in between. CDR3 in DNA: TGTGCCAGCAGCGACCACCGGGACATCTTTTCTATGAACACTGAAGCTTTCTTT. It encodes CASSDHRDIFSMNTEAFF.

The chain couples TRBV19 to TRBJ2-5; possible D gene TRBD2, 5 bases. This CDR3 contains 14 residues. The germline V gene has CDR1 LNHDA and CDR2 SQIVND (reference sequence). The V and J ends lost 4 bases and 5 bases respectively, with 14 bases between them. Here the CDR3 reads CASSNGGGLETQYF. The CDR3 nucleotides are TGTGCCAGTAGTAACGGAGGAGGCCTGGAGACCCAGTACTTC.

Only a few counts were recorded for this clonotype. V is TRBV10-1 and J is TRBJ2-3, with 9 nucleotides matching TRBD1. Germline values: CDR1 WNHNN, CDR2 SYGVQD (reference sequence). Trimming cost V 0 bases and J 6 bases; bases outside gene matches: 10. CDR3 length equals 17 residues. The CDR3 loop reads CASSESLGQGLGDTQYF. For the CDR3, the DNA is TGCGCCAGCAGTGAGTCATTGGGACAGGGTCTGGGGGATACGCAGTATTTT.

This clonotype occurred once. The chain is built from TRBV20-1 and TRBJ1-1; a possible D gene is TRBD1 (6 bases). Deletions cut 6 bases from V and 1 base from J, with 12 bases between. This CDR3 is built from 13 residues. The germline V gene encodes CDR1 DFQATT and CDR2 SNEGSKA (reference sequence). The CDR3 coding sequence is TGCAGTGCCTGTAGGGGGGAGAACACTGAAGCTTTCTTT. This sequence encodes CSACRGENTEAFF.

In its sample, this clonotype was seen many times. The chain joins TRBV12-3 or TRBV12-4 to TRBJ2-7; a weak D match, TRBD1 (5 bases). The CDR3 consists of 13 residues. The V gene lost 0 bases and the J gene lost 2 bases, with 5 bases spanning the gap. The CDR3 loop is CASSLAGPYEQYV. In nucleotides, the CDR3 is TGTGCCAGCAGTTTAGCGGGGCCCTACGAGCAGTACGTC.

This clonotype appeared a few times. This sequence joins TRBV12-5 and TRBJ2-7, with no clear D. The V gene's germline CDR1 is LGHNT and CDR2 FRNRAP. The CDR3 runs to 16 residues. V lost 0 bases, J lost 0 bases, and 12 bases lay in between. CDR3 DNA: TGTGCTAGTGGTTTGGTATCGGACCTGAGCTCCTACGAGCAGTACTTC. Its translation is CASGLVSDLSSYEQYF.

In this sample, this clonotype turned up a few times. In nucleotides, the CDR3 is TGTGCCAGTAGTATCCTCCCTGGGGGCCAAGCGGGGGAGCAGTTCTTC. Translation: CASSILPGGQAGEQFF. The rearrangement joins TRBV19 to TRBJ2-1, with D possibly TRBD2 on 7 matching bases. The CDR3 is 16 residues long. Trimming left V 3 bases short and J 10 bases short, with 22 bases between. The germline V gene encodes CDR1 LNHDA and CDR2 SQIVND (reference sequence).

There are a few counts of this clonotype. This chain joins TRBV19 and TRBJ2-5; the match to TRBD1 covers 7 bases. The CDR3 runs 11 residues. J was trimmed by 6 bases and V by 10 bases; bases with no gene match: 5. CDR1 and CDR2 (germline): LNHDA, SQIVND (reference sequence). The CDR3 loop is CATSRGKTQYF. The CDR3 DNA reads as TGTGCCACCTCCAGGGGGAAGACCCAGTACTTC.

Remarks on this clonotype: A much larger clone is a single base away; this may be a read error. The J gene is TRBJ2-2, the V gene TRBV7-9; a weak D match, TRBD1 (6 bases). With 1 base removed from V and 4 bases from J, the gap between germline ends came to 10 bases. Per the germline V gene, CDR1 is SEHNR and CDR2 is FQNEAQ (reference sequence). The CDR3 spans 15 residues. CDR3 DNA: TGTGCCAGCAGCTTAGGTCTGGACAGCACCGGGGAGCTGTTTTTT. Its translation is CASSLGLDSTGELFF.

The CDR3 DNA is TGCGCCAGCAGCCAAGTCCTGGGGGACTCGTTGAACACCGGGGAGCTGTTTTTT. Translated, it gives CASSQVLGDSLNTGELFF. J is TRBJ2-2 and V is TRBV4-1, with D maybe TRBD2 (6 bases). Germline CDR1 and CDR2: MGHRA and YSYEKL. The V end lost 1 base, the J end lost 1 base, and 16 bases lay between the germline ends. The CDR3 has 18 amino acids.

This chain joins TRBV24-1 and TRBJ2-1, with D possibly TRBD1 on 6 matching bases. The CDR3 length is 14 residues. Trimming cost V 4 bases and J 8 bases, with 14 bases left between them. The germline V gene has CDR1 KGHDR and CDR2 SFDVKD. CDR3 DNA: TGTGCCACCAGTGAGCCCAACAGGGAAGATGAGCAGTTCTTC. It yields the protein CATSEPNREDEQFF.

This rearrangement joins TRBV29-1 to TRBJ1-2; tentatively, D is TRBD1 (6 bases). The germline gives CDR1 SQVTM, CDR2 ANQGSEA. CDR3 length: 12 amino acids. Trimming took 2 bases from V and 3 from J, leaving 7 bases between them. CDR3 DNA: TGCAGCGTTGAACAGGGGCACTATGGCTACACCTTC. This encodes CSVEQGHYGYTF.

Comments on this clonotype: This may come from a read error, since a much larger clone is one base off. The rearrangement uses TRBV7-6 and TRBJ2-1; D unresolved. Between the trimmed V and J ends, which lost 0 bases and 10 bases, there was a span of 7 bases. CDR1 and CDR2 (germline): SGHVS, FNYEAQ. This CDR3 comprises 12 residues. This CDR3 is CASSLASAEQFF. The CDR3 DNA reads as TGTGCCAGCAGCTTAGCGAGCGCAGAGCAGTTCTTC.

This clonotype was detected only a few times. The rearrangement uses TRBV9 and TRBJ1-6; D not resolved. V was cut by 0 bases and J by 7 bases, with 17 bases left in between. The CDR3 runs to 17 residues. Germline CDR1 SGDLS, CDR2 YYNGEE. The CDR3 DNA is TGTGCCAGCAGCGTAGATGGTCAGGCGCACGTAAATTCACCCCTCCACTTT. It translates to CASSVDGQAHVNSPLHF.

This clonotype came up many times. The rearrangement links TRBV12-3 or TRBV12-4 to TRBJ2-1; TRBD2 might be the D (6 bases). V was trimmed by 1 base and J by 6 bases, leaving 16 bases between them. CDR3 length: 16 residues. Here the CDR3 DNA reads TGTGCCAGCAGTTTAGTGGAGGGTCTCTTTCTCAATGAGCAGTTCTTC. Protein product: CASSLVEGLFLNEQFF.

This clonotype occurred a few times. The CDR3 DNA is TGTGCCAGTAGTATAGAGTCGGGGTCGAACACTGAAGCTTTCTTT. Its translation is CASSIESGSNTEAFF. The rearrangement links TRBV19 to TRBJ1-1; D uncertain. This CDR3 is built from 15 residues. V was trimmed by 0 bases and J by 1 base, leaving 9 bases between them. The V gene's germline CDR1 is LNHDA and CDR2 SQIVND (reference sequence).

The V gene is TRBV2, the J gene TRBJ1-5; D call uncertain. Trimming cost V 5 bases and J 0 bases, with 8 bases left between them. This CDR3 contains 14 residues. Germline-derived CDR1 and CDR2 are SNHLY and FYNNEI. The CDR3 DNA follows: TGTGCCAGCAGTCAATCGGATAGCAATCAGCCCCAGCATTTT. Its translation: CASSQSDSNQPQHF.

This clonotype was counted only a few times. This chain links TRBV4-3 with TRBJ2-2, with 10 bases that match TRBD1. In germline, CDR1 is LGHNA, CDR2 YSLEER. Unmatched junction bases numbered 13, after V lost 2 bases and J lost 7 bases. CDR3 length: 18 residues. The CDR3 loop is CASSQPGQGPWGGGELFF. CDR3 sequence (DNA): TGCGCCAGCAGCCAACCGGGACAGGGGCCTTGGGGGGGCGGGGAGCTGTTTTTT.

The genes are TRBV7-8 and TRBJ2-5; possible D gene TRBD1, 6 bases. V was clipped by 3 bases and J by 0 bases, with 35 bases between them. Germline V gene lookup returns CDR1 SGHVS and CDR2 FQNEAQ. This CDR3 is 23 amino acids long. The CDR3 coding sequence is TGTGCCAGCAGCTTCTTGAGGTCAGGGGAAGCGGCGAGTGCTCCCGTGGACCAAGAGACCCAGTACTTC. Its protein is CASSFLRSGEAASAPVDQETQYF.